The source of this T cell receptor (beta chain) is a study of CD8 T cells in Susac syndrome. Random hexamers served to reverse transcribe roughly 0.45 to 1 ug RNA. The amplification used immunoSEQ multiplex PCR on TCR beta CDR3; it spanned 54 Vbeta and 13 Jbeta. From the immunoSEQ multiplex PCR reads, TCRdb called clonotypes with MiXCR, one entry per CDR3 protein. The sample lists around 71,000 distinct CDR3 sequences, nearly 96% occurring once. This clonotype was seen once. Each multiple sclerosis control was a treatment-naive patient with relapsing-remitting disease that was either stable or active. Between the trimmed V and J ends, which lost 6 bases and 8 bases, there was a span of 7 bases. CDR1 is DFQATT and CDR2 is SNEGSKA in the germline V gene (reference sequence). CDR3 length: 9 residues.

The chain links TRBV20-1 to TRBJ1-2; D gene unclear. The sample was CD4+ T cells from PBMCs. The receptor was isolated from a human donor with multiple sclerosis. CDR3 loop: CSADRGYTF. As DNA, the CDR3 is TGCAGTGCAGACCGGGGCTACACCTTC.